This T cell receptor beta chain was found in a study of breast tumors, draining lymph nodes, adjacent tissues. From germline, CDR1 is SGHAT and CDR2 FQNNGV. Trimming cost V 2 bases and J 4 bases; bases outside gene matches: 4. This CDR3 contains 15 residues. TCRdb reprocessed the multiplex PCR reads with MiXCR, giving one entry per CDR3 protein. The sample records some 120,000 distinct CDR3 sequences, about 20% being singletons. Samples came from axillary lymph nodes draining the breast cancer. This clonotype showed up many times. The antigen is undetermined. Regarding the study as a whole: Compared with lymph nodes, tumors were less diverse; compared with nontumor tissue, more.

Sequencing used axillary lymph node tissue. The V and J genes are TRBV11-2 and TRBJ2-1, with TRBD2 matching over 8 bases. The receptor was derived from a female donor with breast cancer. Some clones in this sample may be carry-over from other donors' samples. CDR3 nucleotide sequence: TGTGCCAGCAGCTTAAGCGGGAGTATGTACAATGAGCAGTTCTTC. Translated: CASSLSGSMYNEQFF.